The present T cell receptor (beta chain) was sequenced within a study of shared clonotypes between healthy human individuals. Germline CDR1 and CDR2: LNHDA and SQIVND (reference sequence). The CDR3 loop spans 16 amino acids. Trimming stripped 3 bases from V and 0 bases from J, with 15 bases between. Sequencing was performed with immunoSEQ multiplex PCR; in TCRdb, only in-frame clones are kept and a portion is missing. Of over a million clones in the sample, approximately 98.5% were seen once. The sequencing sample was made of naive CD4+ T cells sorted from blood. Documented subset: CD45RA+ positively selected. The sequence came from a man aged 25 to 40 in good health. The rearrangement uses TRBV19 and TRBJ2-7, with D tentatively TRBD1 (6 bases). The CDR3 DNA reads as TGTGCCAGTAGTATCTTAACAGGGCCGAGCTCCTACGAGCAGTACTTC. Residues: CASSILTGPSSYEQYF.